Shown below are 32 T cell receptor beta chains from a single sample sequenced in a study of T cell changes during pregnancy in multiple sclerosis. The assay was immunoSEQ multiplex PCR, and TCRdb's table has in-frame clones only and misses some. The sample holds about 67,000 clones, 92% seen once. Here the sequenced sample was peripheral blood, taken in the first trimester of pregnancy. These receptors came from a female donor in good health, enrolled as a control in a pregnancy study.

This clone was counted a single time. This chain connects TRBV28 to TRBJ1-5; D unclear. There are 14 residues in the CDR3. Germline CDR1 is MDHEN and CDR2 is SYDVKM. Between the trimmed V and J ends, which lost 6 bases and 0 bases, there was a span of 9 bases. The CDR3 coding sequence is TGTGCCAGCAGCTCAATAGATAGCAATCAGCCCCAGCATTTT. Residues: CASSSIDSNQPQHF.

This chain joins TRBV7-9 and TRBJ2-7, with D perhaps TRBD2 (5 bases). Trimming pared 1 base from V and 5 bases from J, leaving 15 bases between. Germline CDR1 and CDR2: SEHNR and FQNEAQ (reference sequence). The CDR3 has 15 residues. In DNA, the CDR3 is TGTGCCAGCAGCTTAGGCGAGGGTGCCTTAAACGAGCAGTACTTC. Encoded protein: CASSLGEGALNEQYF.

J is TRBJ2-7 and V is TRBV4-1; 9 positions match TRBD2. Germline CDR1 and CDR2: MGHRA and YSYEKL. This CDR3 region has 14 residues. J was trimmed by 5 bases and V by 3 bases; bases with no gene match: 5. CDR3 in DNA: TGCGCCAGCAGCCAGCGGGAGGGCCGAGACGAGCAGTACTTC. Its translation: CASSQREGRDEQYF.

The V and J genes are TRBV19 and TRBJ2-5, with D possibly matching TRBD2 (5 bases). Per germline, CDR1 LNHDA and CDR2 SQIVND (reference sequence). The CDR3 consists of 16 residues. Between the trimmed V and J ends, which lost 0 bases and 1 base, there was a span of 12 bases. In DNA form, the CDR3 reads TGTGCCAGTAGTATAGAAACGACCGGGATCCAAGAGACCCAGTACTTC. This gives the protein CASSIETTGIQETQYF.

This rearrangement joins TRBV25-1 to TRBJ2-2, with 9 bases that match TRBD1. Germline loops: CDR1 MGHDK, CDR2 SYGVNS. Trimming at V came to 5 bases and at J to 2 bases, leaving 12 bases not matched to a gene. This CDR3 contains 18 residues. The CDR3 protein is CASSLSGTGRLNTGELFF. The CDR3 DNA sequence: TGTGCCAGCAGTTTATCCGGGACAGGGAGACTCAACACCGGGGAGCTGTTTTTT.

Regarding this clone: The same CDR3 can be traced to other DNA sequences in this sample. V gene TRBV19 combines with J gene TRBJ1-5; weak D call: TRBD1 (6 bases). This CDR3 has 13 residues. V was cut by 4 bases and J by 4 bases, with 8 bases left in between. In germline, CDR1 is LNHDA, CDR2 SQIVND (reference sequence). The CDR3 region has the DNA TGTGCCAGTAGTACTACAGGGAATCAGCCCCAGCATTTT. It encodes CASSTTGNQPQHF.

This clone has just one count. The chain is built from TRBV27 and TRBJ1-1; D possibly corresponds to TRBD1 (6 bases). Trimming shortened V by 5 bases and J by 3 bases, and 28 bases separated the two germline ends. The CDR3 totals 19 residues. Germline V CDR1 and CDR2: MNHEY, SMNVEV (reference sequence). DNA for the CDR3: TGTGCCAGCAGTCCACTTGGGGGGGGCGTGGGCAATGGGGACACTGAAGCTTTCTTT. This sequence encodes CASSPLGGGVGNGDTEAFF.

This clone was counted ten times or more. The rearrangement links TRBV6-1 to TRBJ2-7, with 7 positions matching TRBD1. From germline, CDR1 is MNHNS and CDR2 SASEGT. After removal of 5 bases from V and 4 bases from J, the junction contained 11 bases not matched to a gene. The CDR3 sequence is 15 residues long. CDR3 nucleotides: TGTGCCAGCAGTTTAGGGACAGTTGGCCCTTACGAGCAGTACTTC. Its protein product is CASSLGTVGPYEQYF.

The DNA for the CDR3 is TGTGCCAGCAGTGAAGCGTCACAGCCCAATCAGCCCCAGCATTTT. Amino acids: CASSEASQPNQPQHF. This rearrangement joins TRBV2 to TRBJ1-5; D not certain. CDR3 length: 15 residues. Germline loops: CDR1 SNHLY, CDR2 FYNNEI. V lost 0 bases, J lost 3 bases, and 9 bases lay in between.

V usage is TRBV18 and J usage is TRBJ2-2, with unresolved D. The CDR3 extends over 14 amino acids. Germline CDR1 is KGHSH and CDR2 is LQKENI. V lost 2 bases and J 3 bases, leaving 7 bases between the germline ends. The CDR3 here is CASSPGVDTGELFF. CDR3 sequence (DNA): TGTGCCAGCTCACCAGGAGTTGACACCGGGGAGCTGTTTTTT.

This rearrangement joins TRBV27 to TRBJ2-1; 7 bases are a match to TRBD2. The CDR3 length is 17 residues. Unmatched junction bases numbered 19, after V lost 7 bases and J lost 7 bases. Germline CDR1 reads MNHEY; CDR2 reads SMNVEV (reference sequence). CDR3 sequence reads: CASTLIGRGQGSNEQFF. The CDR3 DNA reads as TGTGCCAGCACCCTTATTGGGAGGGGCCAGGGATCTAATGAGCAGTTCTTC.

V is TRBV5-6 and J is TRBJ2-7; 7 bases map to TRBD1. The J segment lost 2 bases and the V segment lost 5 bases, leaving 10 bases of the junction unmatched. This CDR3 region has 15 residues. In germline, CDR1 is SGHDT, CDR2 YYEEEE. The CDR3 sequence: CASSNTGTATYEQYF. CDR3 DNA: TGTGCCAGCAGTAACACCGGGACAGCAACCTACGAGCAGTACTTC.

The chain links TRBV10-3 to TRBJ2-7; D may be TRBD2 (5 bases). The CDR3 is 16 amino acids. Per the germline V gene, CDR1 is ENHRY and CDR2 is SYGVKD. The germline V and J ends were trimmed by 0 bases and 4 bases, with 16 bases remaining between them. For the CDR3, the DNA is TGTGCCATCAGTGAGTCTGAGAGGGCGACGAGGTACGAGCAGTACTTC. Its protein product is CAISESERATRYEQYF.

V is TRBV25-1 and J is TRBJ1-2, with a weak D call TRBD1 (6 bases). This CDR3 region has 16 residues. Trimming left V 2 bases short and J 4 bases short, with 17 bases between. Germline-derived CDR1 and CDR2 are MGHDK and SYGVNS. The CDR3 DNA reads TGTGCCAGCAGTGAAAATGGGGCCCTAGGGGGCTATGGCTACACCTTC. It translates to CASSENGALGGYGYTF.

The chain couples TRBV28 to TRBJ1-5; 8 bases map to TRBD1. J was trimmed by 7 bases and V by 1 base; bases with no gene match: 15. The germline gives CDR1 MDHEN, CDR2 SYDVKM. This CDR3 spans 18 amino acids. The CDR3, as DNA: TGTGCCAGCAGTTTATCTTGGGCTTCGGCAGGGGGCATGCAGCCCCAGCATTTT. This sequence encodes CASSLSWASAGGMQPQHF.

This chain connects TRBV6-5 to TRBJ2-7; possibly TRBD2 for D (5 bases). Trimming took off 2 bases at V and 2 bases at J, with 13 bases between the two ends. Looked up from germline, CDR1 is MNHEY and CDR2 is SVGAGI. The CDR3 is 15 residues long. This CDR3 is CASSYHGGSAYEQYF. CDR3 in DNA: TGTGCCAGCAGTTACCATGGCGGGTCGGCCTACGAGCAGTACTTC.

The rearrangement joins TRBV29-1 to TRBJ2-1; tentative D call: TRBD2 (6 bases). This CDR3 spans 15 amino acids. Germline V gene data show CDR1 as SQVTM and CDR2 as ANQGSEA. V lost 0 bases, J lost 9 bases, and 18 bases lay in between. The CDR3 coding sequence is TGCAGCGTTGAAGATCCCAAACGGGAGTCCTCTGAGCAGTTCTTC. Its protein product is CSVEDPKRESSEQFF.

This chain connects TRBV4-2 to TRBJ2-2; TRBD2 aligns across 10 bases. There are 19 residues in the CDR3. Trimming took 0 bases from V and 7 from J; bases not matched to a gene: 14. Germline CDR1 LGHNA, CDR2 YNFKEQ. CDR3 residues: CASSQDGRGLAPRSGELFF. For the CDR3, the DNA is TGTGCCAGCAGCCAAGATGGGCGGGGACTAGCGCCCCGGAGCGGGGAGCTGTTTTTT.

The V gene is TRBV5-1, the J gene TRBJ1-1; 7 positions match TRBD1. V shed 4 bases, J shed 4 bases, and the junction held 7 bases outside the gene matches. The V gene's germline CDR1 is SGHRS and CDR2 YFSETQ. This CDR3 comprises 14 residues. This chain's CDR3 is CASSPRPGGTEAFF. CDR3 DNA: TGCGCCAGCAGCCCCCGCCCAGGGGGCACTGAAGCTTTCTTT.

The rearrangement links TRBV9 to TRBJ2-7; 9 bases match TRBD2. The CDR3 has 15 residues. Germline V gives CDR1 SGDLS, CDR2 YYNGEE. J was trimmed by 3 bases and V by 0 bases; bases with no gene match: 4. The CDR3 protein is CASSVGGGGDYEQYF. DNA for the CDR3: TGTGCCAGCAGCGTAGGGGGCGGGGGGGACTACGAGCAGTACTTC.

V usage is TRBV27 and J usage is TRBJ2-1; TRBD1 aligns across 7 bases. V shed 6 bases, J shed 4 bases, and the junction held 9 bases outside the gene matches. Germline CDR1 reads MNHEY; CDR2 reads SMNVEV (reference sequence). This CDR3 is built from 15 residues. The CDR3: CASSPTGPGYNEQFF. CDR3 coding DNA: TGTGCCAGCAGCCCGACAGGGCCGGGGTACAATGAGCAGTTCTTC.

This clone was seen just once. The chain links TRBV4-2 to TRBJ2-7; 10 positions match TRBD2. The V gene end was trimmed by 4 bases and the J gene end by 1 base; junction bases not matched to a gene: 13. CDR3 length: 18 amino acids. The germline V gene has CDR1 LGHNA and CDR2 YNFKEQ. The CDR3 bases are TGTGCCAGCAGCCGCGTGACCTCGGTAGCGGGAGGTTCCTACGAGCAGTACTTC. It codes for CASSRVTSVAGGSYEQYF.

The chain links TRBV28 to TRBJ2-7, with D perhaps matching TRBD1 (5 bases). From germline, CDR1 is MDHEN and CDR2 SYDVKM. Trimming took 6 bases from V and 1 from J, leaving 7 bases between them. The CDR3 runs 12 residues. DNA for the CDR3: TGTGCCAGCAGGGACACTTCCTACGAGCAGTACTTC. It encodes CASRDTSYEQYF.

The genes are TRBV28 and TRBJ1-2, with a tentative D call TRBD1 (6 bases). The CDR3 is 16 amino acids. The V gene lost 2 bases and the J gene lost 6 bases, with 19 bases spanning the gap. The V gene's germline CDR1 is MDHEN and CDR2 SYDVKM. The CDR3 DNA sequence: TGTGCCAGCAGTTTAAATTTCGGAGCGGGGGGCAATGGCTACACCTTC. It specifies CASSLNFGAGGNGYTF.

J is TRBJ2-3 and V is TRBV29-1; no firm D call. V lost 3 bases to trimming and J lost 2 bases, with 6 bases between them. Germline V gene lookup returns CDR1 SQVTM and CDR2 ANQGSEA. This CDR3 comprises 12 residues. The CDR3 DNA follows: TGCAGCGTTGACAGGTACACAGATACGCAGTATTTT. Protein sequence: CSVDRYTDTQYF.

CDR3 sequence: CASSRLKCSGSYEQYF. CDR3 nucleotides: TGTGCCAGCTCACGCCTTAAGTGCTCAGGCTCCTACGAGCAGTACTTC. V and J are TRBV18 and TRBJ2-7; D gene uncertain. Germline V gene lookup returns CDR1 KGHSH and CDR2 LQKENI. The V and J ends lost 4 bases and 0 bases respectively, with 16 bases between them. The CDR3 covers 16 residues. Full variable domain (remainder filled in from reference TRBV18 and TRBJ2-7): NAGVMQNPRHLVRRRGQEARLRCSPMKGHSHVYWYRQLPEEGLKFMVYLQKENIIDESGMPKERFSAEFPKEGPSILRIQQVVRGDSAAYFCASSRLKCSGSYEQYFGPGTRLTVT.

The chain couples TRBV7-8 to TRBJ2-7; D might be TRBD2 (6 bases). The CDR3 extends over 14 amino acids. In germline, CDR1 is SGHVS, CDR2 FQNEAQ. The V and J ends lost 5 bases and 3 bases respectively, with 14 bases between them. The CDR3, as DNA: TGTGCCAGCAGCCTGGGACTGGATAGCTACGAGCAGTACTTC. Its translation: CASSLGLDSYEQYF.

The V and J genes are TRBV2 and TRBJ1-1; 9 nucleotides line up with TRBD1. V gave up 6 bases and J gave up 3 bases; unmatched junction bases: 5. CDR3 size: 14 residues. Germline V CDR1 and CDR2: SNHLY, FYNNEI. CDR3 sequence reads: CASRDRGDDTEAFF. In nucleotides, the CDR3 is TGTGCCAGCAGGGACAGGGGAGACGACACTGAAGCTTTCTTT.

This chain links TRBV6-4 with TRBJ2-3, with D possibly being TRBD1 (7 bases). This CDR3 spans 13 amino acids. Germline assignment: CDR1 MRHNA and CDR2 SNTAGT. Trimming shortened V by 9 bases and J by 2 bases, and 12 bases separated the two germline ends. The CDR3 DNA reads TGTGCCAGTGCGGGGACAGCCACAGATACGCAGTATTTT. It encodes CASAGTATDTQYF.

This rearrangement joins TRBV2 to TRBJ1-1; the match to TRBD1 covers 9 bases. The CDR3 contains 13 residues. With V trimmed by 7 bases and J by 5 bases, 5 bases remained unmatched. CDR1 and CDR2 (germline): SNHLY, FYNNEI. CDR3 amino acids: CASNRDRVTEAFF. CDR3 coding DNA: TGTGCCAGCAACCGGGACAGGGTAACTGAAGCTTTCTTT.

The chain has TRBV14 and TRBJ2-7, with 7 nucleotides matching TRBD2. The length of the CDR3 is 13 residues. The germline gives CDR1 SGHDN, CDR2 FVKESK. The J segment lost 3 bases and the V segment lost 4 bases, leaving 3 bases of the junction unmatched. CDR3 residues: CASSPPGGYEQYF. CDR3 bases: TGTGCCAGCAGCCCGCCGGGGGGCTACGAGCAGTACTTC.

V is TRBV28 and J is TRBJ2-5; the match to TRBD2 covers 11 bases. The CDR3 spans 16 residues. Germline CDR1 and CDR2: MDHEN and SYDVKM. The junction had 6 bases not matched to a gene; V was cut back by 4 bases and J by 2 bases. CDR3 DNA: TGTGCCAGCAGTTCCCTAGCGGGAGGCAAACAAGAGACCCAGTACTTC. This translates into CASSSLAGGKQETQYF.